What follows are 32 T cell receptor beta chains derived from one specimen sequenced in a study of T cells in women clearing cervical HPV infection. This table comes from immunoSEQ multiplex PCR, and its TCRdb copy is limited to in-frame clones, with some not included. This sample contains about 48,000 clones. Sample: blood buffy coat. Every receptor here comes from a woman between 18 and 69 years old with a cervical HPV16 infection that either progressed to CIN3+ or cleared (not recorded which).

The CDR3 here is CASRVTGGGNQPQHF. The sequenced CDR3 bases are TGTGCCAGTAGGGTGACCGGGGGAGGCAATCAGCCC. The J gene is TRBJ1-5, the V gene TRBV19, with D perhaps TRBD1 (5 bases). Read sequence stops 3 residues before the CDR3 end, and the germline J gene provides the missing end. Germline V gene data show CDR1 as LNHDA and CDR2 as SQIVND (reference sequence). The CDR3 sequence is 15 residues long. Trimming stripped 6 bases from V and 2 bases from J, with 14 bases between.

Concerning this clone itself: With the read ending 3 residues before the CDR3 end, the germline J gene is used to fill in that end. The V gene is TRBV20-1, the J gene TRBJ2-3, with 7 positions matching TRBD2. CDR1 is DFQATT and CDR2 is SNEGSKA in the germline V gene (reference sequence). The trim removed 3 bases at V and 5 bases at J, leaving 8 bases unmatched. The CDR3 extends over 14 amino acids. Incomplete CDR3 DNA: TGCAGTGCTAGCGGGACTACACTCCTAGATACG. Amino acid sequence: CSASGTTLLDT. The CDR3 in full is CSASGTTLLDTQYF.

For this clone: The read terminates 3 residues before the CDR3 end, so the remaining end is supplied by the germline J gene. V is TRBV20-1 and J is TRBJ1-6, with 7 bases that match TRBD1. Germline assignment: CDR1 DFQATT and CDR2 SNEGSKA (reference sequence). CDR3 length equals 18 residues. Trimming cost V 2 bases and J 4 bases; bases outside gene matches: 14. The CDR3 DNA, read in part, is TGCAGTGCTAGATCCGGACAGGCAGATAGGGGTTATAATTCACCC. Translation: CSARSGQADRGYNSP. The whole CDR3 is CSARSGQADRGYNSPLHF.

Details on this clone: Read data end 3 residues before the CDR3 end; the end is taken from the germline J gene. The rearrangement joins TRBV20-1 to TRBJ2-5; TRBD1 matches at 12 bases. V lost 7 bases, J lost 4 bases, and 4 bases stayed unmatched. The CDR3 length is 13 residues. CDR1 is DFQATT and CDR2 is SNEGSKA in the germline V gene (reference sequence). The CDR3 reads CSGDRGQGETQYF. The CDR3 bases that were read are TGCAGTGGGGACAGGGGGCAAGGAGAGACC.

On this clone itself: The sequence runs out 3 residues before the end of the CDR3; the remainder is reconstructed from the germline J gene. The chain recombines TRBV12-3 or TRBV12-4 with TRBJ1-2; maybe TRBD1 (5 bases). This CDR3 spans 12 amino acids. The CDR3: CASSFAGLGYTF. The CDR3 DNA, read in part, is TGTGCCAGCAGTTTTGCAGGGTTAGGC.

Details on this clone: The read is 3 residues too short to cover the CDR3 end, so that end is filled in from the germline J gene. This sequence joins TRBV19 and TRBJ2-1; 11 nucleotides line up with TRBD1. Looked up from germline, CDR1 is LNHDA and CDR2 is SQIVND (reference sequence). With V trimmed by 2 bases and J by 4 bases, 4 bases remained unmatched. The CDR3 contains 16 residues. CDR3 bases read: TGTGCCAGTAGTATAAGGGACAGGGGGGGGTACAATGAG. Its protein is CASSIRDRGGYNE. The full CDR3 protein reads CASSIRDRGGYNEQFF.

Comments on this clone: The observed sequence ends 3 residues before the CDR3 terminus, with the missing tail filled in from the germline J gene. The V gene is TRBV9, the J gene TRBJ1-1, with D hard to call. Trimming cost V 1 base and J 1 base, with 5 bases left between them. The CDR3 is made up of 13 amino acids. Germline lookup yields CDR1 SGDLS and CDR2 YYNGEE. CDR3 DNA (partial): TGTGCCAGCAGCGTACCAGGGAACACTGAA. Its protein is CASSVPGNTE. The full-length CDR3 reads as CASSVPGNTEAFF.

A remark on this clone: The read comes to an end 3 residues before the CDR3 does, leaving the germline J gene to fill in the end. The chain is built from TRBV19 and TRBJ1-1; D may be TRBD1 (5 bases). The CDR3 is made up of 14 amino acids. The germline V and J ends were trimmed by 5 bases and 2 bases, with 12 bases remaining between them. In germline, CDR1 is LNHDA, CDR2 SQIVND (reference sequence). The CDR3 reads CASSLGRTNTEAFF. The covered CDR3 bases are TGTGCCAGTAGTCTTGGGCGGACAAACACTGAA.

As to this clone: A read error may produce the germline difference seen at one junction end. The DNA ends 3 residues before the CDR3 does, and the rest of the CDR3 is filled in from the germline J gene. The V gene is TRBV4-2, the J gene TRBJ2-7; D is perhaps TRBD2 (6 bases). Germline values: CDR1 LGHNA, CDR2 YNFKEQ. This CDR3 contains 15 residues. CDR3 amino acids: CASSQDKLAGNEQYF. Partial CDR3 DNA: TGCGCCAGCAGCCAAGATAAACTAGCAGGGAACGAG.

Turning to this clone: The read ends 3 residues early relative to the CDR3; the germline J gene fills the gap. The chain couples TRBV6-1 to TRBJ2-1; TRBD2 aligns across 8 bases. This CDR3 has 15 amino acids. CDR1 is MNHNS, CDR2 SASEGT, per germline. The trim removed 4 bases at V and 9 bases at J, leaving 11 bases unmatched. The sequenced part of the CDR3 DNA is TGTGCCAGCAGTGCCCCCGGGACTAGATCAGGTGAG. It yields the protein CASSAPGTRSGE. The complete CDR3 reads CASSAPGTRSGEQFF.

On this clone: The read halts 3 residues ahead of the CDR3 end, with the missing end drawn from the germline J gene. The chain has TRBV5-4 and TRBJ1-6; D gene uncertain. With 7 bases removed from V and 7 bases from J, the gap between germline ends came to 18 bases. The length of the CDR3 is 15 residues. CDR1 and CDR2 from the germline V gene are SGHNT and YYREEE (reference sequence). The CDR3 DNA, read in part, is TGTGCCAGCTCCCCGACCGGGGTTGTCAATTCACCC. Translation gives CASSPTGVVNSP. The entire CDR3 reads CASSPTGVVNSPLHF.

Note on this clone: The CDR3 goes on 3 residues after the read ends, and that part is filled in from the germline J gene. V gene TRBV20-1 combines with J gene TRBJ2-1; 10 nucleotides match TRBD2. CDR1 and CDR2 from the germline V gene are DFQATT and SNEGSKA (reference sequence). With V trimmed by 5 bases and J by 5 bases, 3 bases remained unmatched. There are 13 residues in the CDR3. The sequenced CDR3 bases are TGCAGTGCTTTAGCGGGGGGCCACAATGAG. Its protein is CSALAGGHNE. The CDR3 reads in full as CSALAGGHNEQFF.

Concerning this clone itself: The missing CDR3 end, 3 residues past where the read stops, is filled in from the germline J gene. The gene calls are TRBV18 and TRBJ2-1; 9 nucleotides align to TRBD2. CDR3 length equals 15 residues. Germline V gives CDR1 KGHSH, CDR2 LQKENI. The V segment lost 4 bases and the J segment 2 bases; nucleotides outside the gene matches: 3. CDR3 DNA (partial): TGTGCCAGCTCACGACTAGCGGATGCCTACAATGAG. Residues: CASSRLADAYNE. From start to end, the CDR3 is CASSRLADAYNEQFF.

Comments on this clone: Read coverage stops 3 residues before the CDR3 terminus; the germline J gene supplies the remainder. The chain joins TRBV6-1 to TRBJ1-5; no definite D call. Trimming left V 2 bases short and J 6 bases short, with 11 bases between. The CDR3 length is 14 residues. Germline CDR1 is MNHNS and CDR2 is SASEGT. The CDR3 DNA, read in part, is TGTGCCAGCAGTGAATTTAGCTGGAGTCAGCCC. Amino acid sequence: CASSEFSWSQP. The full CDR3 sequence reads CASSEFSWSQPQHF.

As to this clone: The CDR3 is cut off 3 residues early in the read; its end comes from the germline J gene. This chain links TRBV4-2 with TRBJ1-5; TRBD1 might be the D (5 bases). V gave up 4 bases and J gave up 1 base, with 17 bases separating them. CDR3 length: 17 amino acids. Germline CDR1 LGHNA, CDR2 YNFKEQ. The CDR3 bases that were read are TGTGCCAGCAGCCCGCTGGACCCGACAGTCAGCAATCAGCCC. Translating it yields CASSPLDPTVSNQP. The full-length CDR3 reads as CASSPLDPTVSNQPQHF.

A remark on this clone: The CDR3 goes on 3 residues after the read ends, and that part is filled in from the germline J gene. V and J are TRBV20-1 and TRBJ1-5; D is unclear. Germline loops: CDR1 DFQATT, CDR2 SNEGSKA (reference sequence). V was clipped by 6 bases and J by 2 bases, with 14 bases between them. The CDR3 is made up of 14 amino acids. The sequenced part of the CDR3 DNA is TGCAGTGCCAGCCACGGGTTAGGCAATCAGCCC. Translating it yields CSASHGLGNQP. The whole CDR3 reads CSASHGLGNQPQHF.

In regard to this clone: The missing CDR3 end, 3 residues past where the read stops, is filled in from the germline J gene. The rearrangement links TRBV29-1 to TRBJ1-1; 9 bases agree with TRBD1. The CDR3 runs 15 residues. Germline assignment: CDR1 SQVTM and CDR2 ANQGSEA. With V trimmed by 6 bases and J by 1 base, 9 bases remained unmatched. The CDR3 spells CSVGGGQGRNTEAFF. CDR3 bases read: TGCAGCGTGGGGGGGGGACAGGGAAGGAACACTGAA.

In regard to this clone: The read stops 3 residues short of the end of the CDR3; the missing end is completed from the germline J gene. The chain recombines TRBV14 with TRBJ2-1; the D gene could be TRBD1 or TRBD2 (5 bases each). The V gene lost 5 bases and the J gene lost 0 bases, with 17 bases spanning the gap. There are 17 residues in the CDR3. Germline CDR1 SGHDN, CDR2 FVKESK. The sequenced part of the CDR3 DNA is TGTGCCAGCAGCATTCGTCGAGGGGCAGGCTCCTACAATGAG. Amino acid sequence: CASSIRRGAGSYNE. The whole CDR3 reads CASSIRRGAGSYNEQFF.

About this clone itself: The read ends 3 residues shy of where the CDR3 ends; the end is completed using the germline J gene. The V and J genes are TRBV12-3 or TRBV12-4 and TRBJ1-3; TRBD1 aligns across 8 bases. J was trimmed by 1 base and V by 5 bases; bases with no gene match: 1. The CDR3 has 14 amino acids. The DNA read from the CDR3 is TGTGCCAGCAGTGGACAGGGTTCTGGAAACACC. Its translation is CASSGQGSGNT. Given in full, the CDR3 is CASSGQGSGNTIYF.

In the case of this clone: The missing CDR3 end, 3 residues past where the read stops, is filled in from the germline J gene. V and J are TRBV16 and TRBJ2-3; D remains unclear. The V end lost 4 bases, the J end lost 2 bases, and 7 bases lay between the germline ends. This CDR3 spans 13 amino acids. Germline V gene sequence: CDR1 KGHSY, CDR2 FQNENV. The CDR3 protein is CASSPLNTDTQYF. Incomplete CDR3 DNA: TGTGCCAGCAGCCCACTGAACACAGATACG.

A word on this clone: The read stops 3 residues short of the end of the CDR3; the missing end is completed from the germline J gene. V is TRBV5-8 and J is TRBJ2-3, with D possibly matching TRBD1 (6 bases). With 4 bases removed from V and 2 bases from J, the gap between germline ends came to 11 bases. CDR3 length: 14 residues. Germline-derived CDR1 and CDR2 are SGHTS and YDEGEE. The sequenced part of the CDR3 DNA is TGTGCCAGCAGCATGGACAGCTACACAGATACG. Translating gives CASSMDSYTDT. The complete CDR3 sequence is CASSMDSYTDTQYF. The entire variable domain, with the rest obtained from reference TRBV5-8 and TRBJ2-3, is as follows: EAGVTQSPTHLIKTRGQQATLRCSPISGHTSVYWYQQALGLGLQFLLWYDEGEERNRGNFPPRFSGRQFPNYSSELNVNALELEDSALYLCASSMDSYTDTQYFGPGTRLTVL.

Notes on this clone: Read sequence stops 3 residues before the CDR3 end, and the germline J gene provides the missing end. The V call is TRBV20-1, the J call TRBJ1-5; D perhaps matches TRBD1 (5 bases). V was cut by 3 bases and J by 0 bases, with 9 bases left in between. The CDR3 is 14 amino acids. Germline V gives CDR1 DFQATT, CDR2 SNEGSKA (reference sequence). CDR3: CSARGGTSNQPQHF. CDR3 bases read: TGCAGTGCTAGGGGGGGTACTAGCAATCAGCCC.

The CDR3 DNA, read in part, is TGTGCCAGCAGCCTAGAACAGGGGGTCTTGGACATT. The encoded protein is CASSLEQGVLDI. The complete CDR3 reads CASSLEQGVLDIQYF. The chain is built from TRBV7-9 and TRBJ2-4, with TRBD1 matching over 8 bases. Read coverage stops 3 residues before the CDR3 terminus; the germline J gene supplies the remainder. J was trimmed by 8 bases and V by 5 bases; bases with no gene match: 11. The CDR3 has 15 amino acids. The germline V gene has CDR1 SEHNR and CDR2 FQNEAQ (reference sequence).

Details on this clone: From the germline J gene comes the end of the CDR3, since the read stops 3 residues before it. This chain joins TRBV5-1 and TRBJ2-5; the match to TRBD1 covers 7 bases. The germline gives CDR1 SGHRS, CDR2 YFSETQ. The CDR3 covers 13 residues. Losses at the gene ends were 2 bases for V and 7 bases for J; bases not matched to a gene: 5. CDR3 DNA (partial): TGCGCCAGCAGCTTTCAGGGGGATGGGACC. Translated, it gives CASSFQGDGT. The entire CDR3 protein reads CASSFQGDGTQYF.

With respect to this clone: The CDR3 end lies 3 residues beyond the end of the read and is filled in from the germline J gene. The chain has TRBV29-1 and TRBJ1-2; D gene unclear. Germline assignment: CDR1 SQVTM and CDR2 ANQGSEA. The CDR3 extends over 11 amino acids. V was shortened by 7 bases and J by 4 bases, with 10 bases between the two germline ends. The CDR3 region is CSASLSYGYTF. The part of the CDR3 DNA that was read is TGCAGCGCCTCACTCTCCTATGGC.

Turning to this clone: The missing CDR3 end, 3 residues past where the read stops, is filled in from the germline J gene. The chain combines TRBV10-1 with TRBJ2-7; D perhaps matches TRBD1 (6 bases). Trimming left V 4 bases short and J 2 bases short, with 9 bases between. CDR1 WNHNN and CDR2 SYGVQD come from the germline V gene (reference sequence). The CDR3 length is 13 residues. CDR3 loop: CASSVGQPYEQYF. The CDR3 bases that were read are TGCGCCAGCAGTGTCGGACAGCCCTACGAG.

As to this clone: The read halts 3 residues ahead of the CDR3 end, with the missing end drawn from the germline J gene. J is TRBJ2-1 and V is TRBV5-5, with 7 bases identical to TRBD2. The germline V gene has CDR1 SGHKS and CDR2 YYEKEE (reference sequence). This CDR3 has 15 residues. The trim removed 2 bases at V and 6 bases at J, leaving 8 bases unmatched. The sequenced part of the CDR3 DNA is TGTGCCAGCAGCTTAGGGGTTACTAGCGTCAATGAG. It is translated as CASSLGVTSVNE. The whole CDR3 is CASSLGVTSVNEQFF.

The covered CDR3 bases are TGCGCCAGCAGCTTGGCCCTAGCGGGGGCCCTTTCCTACAATGAG. Protein sequence: CASSLALAGALSYNE. The entire CDR3 protein reads CASSLALAGALSYNEQFF. The genes are TRBV5-1 and TRBJ2-1, with 10 bases matching TRBD2. Coverage ceases 3 residues before the CDR3 finishes, and the germline J gene fills in the end. Trimming took 0 bases from V and 1 from J; bases not matched to a gene: 7. There are 18 residues in the CDR3. CDR1 and CDR2 (germline): SGHRS, YFSETQ.

The sequenced part of the CDR3 DNA is TGCGCCAGCAGCCTCAGGGGAGGGGAGACC. Protein: CASSLRGGET. The entire CDR3 protein is CASSLRGGETQYF. The V gene is TRBV5-1, the J gene TRBJ2-5; TRBD2 might be the D (7 bases). The read finishes 3 residues shy of the CDR3 end, and the germline J gene is used to complete it. V was trimmed by 4 bases and J by 5 bases, leaving 12 bases between them. CDR3 length: 13 amino acids. CDR1 is SGHRS, CDR2 YFSETQ, per germline.

Notes on this clone: The read halts 3 residues ahead of the CDR3 end, with the missing end drawn from the germline J gene. The chain combines TRBV7-8 with TRBJ1-6; D remains ambiguous. The CDR3 loop spans 17 amino acids. The V and J ends lost 6 bases and 7 bases respectively, with 22 bases between them. CDR1 and CDR2 (germline): SGHVS, FQNEAQ. CDR3 DNA, as far as it was read: TGTGCCAGCAGACGTCTAACTGTTGGTTCGCTAAATTCACCC. Translation: CASRRLTVGSLNSP. The CDR3, in full, reads CASRRLTVGSLNSPLHF.

On this clone: The missing CDR3 end, 3 residues past where the read stops, is filled in from the germline J gene. The chain employs TRBV28 and TRBJ2-3, with 11 nucleotides matching TRBD2. The V segment lost 5 bases and the J segment 3 bases; nucleotides outside the gene matches: 4. The CDR3 sequence is 15 residues long. The V gene's germline CDR1 is MDHEN and CDR2 SYDVKM. CDR3 sequence: CASSPSGGKTDTQYF. The CDR3 DNA, read in part, is TGTGCCAGCAGTCCTAGCGGGGGGAAAACAGATACG.

Comment on this clone: The read ends 3 residues early relative to the CDR3; the germline J gene fills the gap. The chain employs TRBV7-9 and TRBJ2-1, with D uncertain. Germline-derived CDR1 and CDR2 are SEHNR and FQNEAQ (reference sequence). The ends were cut back, 3 bases at V and 0 bases at J, with 9 bases in the middle. The CDR3 runs 15 residues. CDR3 region: CASSFPLSSYNEQFF. The part of the CDR3 DNA that was read is TGTGCCAGCAGCTTCCCACTGAGCTCCTACAATGAG.